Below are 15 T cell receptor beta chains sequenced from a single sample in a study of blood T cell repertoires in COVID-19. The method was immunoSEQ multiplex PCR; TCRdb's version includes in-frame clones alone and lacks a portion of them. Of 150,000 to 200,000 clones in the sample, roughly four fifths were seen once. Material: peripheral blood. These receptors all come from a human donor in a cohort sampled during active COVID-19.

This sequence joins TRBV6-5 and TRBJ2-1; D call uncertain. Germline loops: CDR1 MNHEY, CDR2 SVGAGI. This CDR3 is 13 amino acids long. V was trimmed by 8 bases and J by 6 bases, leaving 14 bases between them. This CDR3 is CASASPRVNEQFF. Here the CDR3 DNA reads TGTGCCAGCGCCTCTCCCCGCGTCAATGAGCAGTTCTTC.

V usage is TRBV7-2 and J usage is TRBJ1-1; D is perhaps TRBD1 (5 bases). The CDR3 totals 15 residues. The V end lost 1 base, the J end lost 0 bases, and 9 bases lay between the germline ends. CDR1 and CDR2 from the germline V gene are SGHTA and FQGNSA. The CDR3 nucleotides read TGTGCCAGCAGCTTAGGTGGGGCGATGAACACTGAAGCTTTCTTT. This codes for CASSLGGAMNTEAFF.

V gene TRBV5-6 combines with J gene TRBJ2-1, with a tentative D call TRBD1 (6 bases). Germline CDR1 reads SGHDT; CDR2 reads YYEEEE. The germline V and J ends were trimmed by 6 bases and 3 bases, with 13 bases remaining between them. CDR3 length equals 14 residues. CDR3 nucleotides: TGTGCCAGCACACACCGACAGGACTACAATGAGCAGTTCTTC. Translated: CASTHRQDYNEQFF.

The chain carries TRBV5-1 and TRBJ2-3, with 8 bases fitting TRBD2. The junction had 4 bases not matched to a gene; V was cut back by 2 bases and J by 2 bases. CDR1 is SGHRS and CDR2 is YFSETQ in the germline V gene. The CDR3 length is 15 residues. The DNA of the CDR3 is TGCGCCAGCAGCTTTAACGGGGGGGCCACAGATACGCAGTATTTT. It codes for CASSFNGGATDTQYF.

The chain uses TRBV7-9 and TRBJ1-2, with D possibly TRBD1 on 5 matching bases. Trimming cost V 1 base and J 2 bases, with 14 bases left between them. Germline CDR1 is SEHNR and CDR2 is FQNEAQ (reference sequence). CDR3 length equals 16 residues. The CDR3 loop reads CASSLGGGALNYGYTF. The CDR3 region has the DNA TGTGCCAGCAGCTTAGGGGGAGGGGCCTTAAACTATGGCTACACCTTC.

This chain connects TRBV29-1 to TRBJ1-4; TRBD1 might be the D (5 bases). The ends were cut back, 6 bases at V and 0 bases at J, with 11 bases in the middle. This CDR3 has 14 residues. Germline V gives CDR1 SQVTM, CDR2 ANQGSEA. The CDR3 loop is CSVNRLSTNEKLFF. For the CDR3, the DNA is TGCAGCGTAAACAGGTTATCAACTAATGAAAAACTGTTTTTT.

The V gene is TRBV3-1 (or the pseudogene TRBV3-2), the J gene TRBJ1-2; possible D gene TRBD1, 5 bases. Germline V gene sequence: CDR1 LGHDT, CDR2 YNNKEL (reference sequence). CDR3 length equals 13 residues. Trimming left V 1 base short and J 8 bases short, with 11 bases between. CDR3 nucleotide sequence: TGTGCCAGCAGCCAAGCCGACGGGGGAGGCTACACCTTC. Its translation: CASSQADGGGYTF.

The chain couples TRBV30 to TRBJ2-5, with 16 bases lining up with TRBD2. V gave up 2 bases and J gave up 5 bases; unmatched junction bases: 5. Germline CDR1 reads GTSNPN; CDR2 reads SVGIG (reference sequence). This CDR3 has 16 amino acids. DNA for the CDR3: TGTGCCTGGAGTTCCGGGACTAGCGGGGGGGCGGAGACCCAGTACTTC. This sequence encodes CAWSSGTSGGAETQYF. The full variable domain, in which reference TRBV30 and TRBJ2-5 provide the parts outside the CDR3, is SQTIHQWPATLVQPVGSPLSLECTVEGTSNPNLYWYRQAAGRGLQLLFYSVGIGQISSEVPQNLSASRPQDRQFILSSKKLLLSDSGFYLCAWSSGTSGGAETQYFGPGTRLLVL.

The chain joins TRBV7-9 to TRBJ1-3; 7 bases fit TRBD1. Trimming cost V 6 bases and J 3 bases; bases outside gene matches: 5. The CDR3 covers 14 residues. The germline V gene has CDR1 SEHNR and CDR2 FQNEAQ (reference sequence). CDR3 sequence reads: CASSEGALGNTIYF. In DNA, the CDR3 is TGTGCCAGCAGTGAGGGGGCGCTTGGAAACACCATATATTTT. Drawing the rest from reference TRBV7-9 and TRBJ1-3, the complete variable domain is DTGVSQNPRHKITKRGQNVTFRCDPISEHNRLYWYRQTLGQGPEFLTYFQNEAQLEKSRLLSDRFSAERPKGSFSTLEIQRTEQGDSAMYLCASSEGALGNTIYFGEGSWLTVV.

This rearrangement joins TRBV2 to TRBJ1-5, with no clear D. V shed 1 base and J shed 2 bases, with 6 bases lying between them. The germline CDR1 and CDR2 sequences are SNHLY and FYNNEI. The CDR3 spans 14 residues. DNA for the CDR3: TGTGCCAGCAGTGAAGACAGTGGCAATCAGCCCCAGCATTTT. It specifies CASSEDSGNQPQHF.

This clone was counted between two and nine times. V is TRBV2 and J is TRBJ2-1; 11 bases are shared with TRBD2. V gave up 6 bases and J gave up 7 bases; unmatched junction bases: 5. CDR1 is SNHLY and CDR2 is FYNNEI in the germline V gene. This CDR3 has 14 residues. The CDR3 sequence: CASRSTSGVNEQFF. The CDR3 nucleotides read TGTGCCAGCAGGTCGACTAGCGGGGTGAATGAGCAGTTCTTC.

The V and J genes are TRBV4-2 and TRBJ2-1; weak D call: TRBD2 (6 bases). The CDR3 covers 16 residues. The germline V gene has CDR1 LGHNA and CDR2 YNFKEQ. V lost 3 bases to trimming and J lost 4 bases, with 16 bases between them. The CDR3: CASSHHWNSGYNEQFF. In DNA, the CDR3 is TGTGCCAGCAGCCACCACTGGAACAGCGGGTACAATGAGCAGTTCTTC.

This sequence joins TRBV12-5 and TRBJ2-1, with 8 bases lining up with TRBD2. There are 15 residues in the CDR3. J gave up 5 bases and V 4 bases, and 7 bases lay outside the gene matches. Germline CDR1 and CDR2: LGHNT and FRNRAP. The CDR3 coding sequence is TGTGCTAGTGGTTCCCGACTAGCGAGAAACAATGAGCAGTTCTTC. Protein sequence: CASGSRLARNNEQFF.

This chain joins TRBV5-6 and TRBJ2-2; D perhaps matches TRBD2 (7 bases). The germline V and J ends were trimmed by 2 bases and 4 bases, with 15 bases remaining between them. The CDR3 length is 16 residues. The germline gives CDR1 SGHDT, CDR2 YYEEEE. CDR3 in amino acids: CASSLAVRGATGELFF. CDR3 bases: TGTGCCAGCAGCTTAGCCGTCCGGGGGGCCACCGGGGAGCTGTTTTTT.

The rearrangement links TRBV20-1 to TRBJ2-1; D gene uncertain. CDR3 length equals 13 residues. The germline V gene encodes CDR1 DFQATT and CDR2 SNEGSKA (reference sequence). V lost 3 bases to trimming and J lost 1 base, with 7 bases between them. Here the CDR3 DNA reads TGCAGTGCTAGTGCCAGGTCCTACAATGAGCAGTTCTTC. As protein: CSASARSYNEQFF.